These 14 T cell receptor beta chains were sequenced from one sample in a study of T cell repertoires in cytomegalovirus infection. Their recognized antigens are unknown. TCRdb processed the reads anew with MiXCR; each CDR3 protein has one entry. The top ten hold about an eighth of the sample, which has some 800,000 distinct CDR3 sequences, almost 30% seen once. Sequencing was performed on cultured CD8+ T cells from PBMCs, taken from culture after CMV antigen stimulation. These receptors were obtained from a human donor in good health (CMV status not recorded). Some clones in this sample may be carry-over from other donors' samples.

This rearrangement joins TRBV5-1 to TRBJ2-2, with D perhaps matching TRBD2 (7 bases). The ends were cut back, 7 bases at V and 7 bases at J, with 17 bases in the middle. The CDR3 is made up of 14 amino acids. Germline CDR1 is SGHRS and CDR2 is YFSETQ. CDR3 nucleotide sequence: TGCGCCAGCGCTCTCGGGGGGCTTGGCGGGGAGCTGTTTTTT. Residues: CASALGGLGGELFF.

This chain uses TRBV7-6 with TRBJ1-1; maybe TRBD1 (6 bases). V lost 1 base and J 3 bases, leaving 15 bases between the germline ends. The germline gives CDR1 SGHVS, CDR2 FNYEAQ. There are 16 residues in the CDR3. The CDR3 loop reads CASSLVVGGLDTEAFF. For the CDR3, the DNA is TGTGCCAGCAGCTTAGTCGTCGGGGGCTTGGACACTGAAGCTTTCTTT.

This clonotype was detected only a few times. This chain links TRBV7-9 with TRBJ2-6; the D gene is possibly TRBD2 (5 bases). There are 17 residues in the CDR3. From germline, CDR1 is SEHNR and CDR2 FQNEAQ (reference sequence). Trimming removed 3 bases from V and 4 bases from J, with 16 bases in between. CDR3 protein: CASSFTDSPEGANVLTF. The CDR3, as DNA: TGTGCCAGCAGCTTCACGGACTCACCGGAAGGGGCCAACGTCCTGACTTTC.

The chain couples TRBV19 to TRBJ1-2; no clear D gene. The CDR3 runs to 14 residues. V gave up 7 bases and J gave up 6 bases, with 18 bases separating them. The V gene's germline CDR1 is LNHDA and CDR2 SQIVND (reference sequence). The CDR3 loop is CASTLGGSRDGYTF. In DNA, the CDR3 is TGTGCCAGTACCTTAGGTGGTTCCCGGGATGGCTACACCTTC.

This clonotype was detected only a few times. Here the CDR3 DNA reads TGTGCCAGCAGTTCCGGACTAGCGGGCCACACCGGGGAGCTGTTTTTT. Protein product: CASSSGLAGHTGELFF. The chain recombines TRBV27 with TRBJ2-2, with 11 bases aligning to TRBD2. The V gene end was trimmed by 4 bases and the J gene end by 3 bases; junction bases not matched to a gene: 4. The CDR3 consists of 16 residues. Germline assignment: CDR1 MNHEY and CDR2 SMNVEV (reference sequence).

The chain joins TRBV19 to TRBJ1-5; the D gene is possibly TRBD1 (6 bases). Germline V gives CDR1 LNHDA, CDR2 SQIVND (reference sequence). The V gene lost 2 bases and the J gene lost 1 base, with 12 bases spanning the gap. The length of the CDR3 is 16 residues. Here the CDR3 DNA reads TGTGCCAGTAGTATATCGGGGGCCCGGAGCAATCAGCCCCAGCATTTT. Amino acids: CASSISGARSNQPQHF.

This clonotype was observed a handful of times. V usage is TRBV6-6 and J usage is TRBJ2-7; 9 bases are a match to TRBD2. This CDR3 is built from 14 residues. Germline V gene lookup returns CDR1 MNHNY and CDR2 SVGAGI (reference sequence). V shed 5 bases, J shed 2 bases, and the junction held 4 bases outside the gene matches. CDR3 coding DNA: TGTGCCAGCAGTCGCGGGGGGGGGACCTACGAGCAGTACGTC. The encoded protein is CASSRGGGTYEQYV.

A single count supports this clonotype. V and J are TRBV20-1 and TRBJ2-1; 7 bases map to TRBD1. V lost 1 base and J lost 4; bases outside the gene matches: 10. The CDR3 spans 16 residues. Germline loops: CDR1 DFQATT, CDR2 SNEGSKA (reference sequence). The CDR3 DNA reads as TGCAGTGCTAGAGGCGCCCCGGGACAGTTATACAATGAGCAGTTCTTC. Amino acids: CSARGAPGQLYNEQFF.

The rearrangement uses TRBV11-1 and TRBJ2-3; the D is unclear. Trimming left V 6 bases short and J 0 bases short, with 10 bases between. The CDR3 contains 14 residues. Germline V lookup: CDR1 SGHAT, CDR2 FQDESV (reference sequence). CDR3 sequence reads: CASSAGPSTDTQYF. The CDR3 DNA reads as TGTGCCAGCAGTGCTGGACCTAGCACAGATACGCAGTATTTT.

The chain couples TRBV4-1 to TRBJ1-1; D may be TRBD1 (5 bases). The CDR3 is 15 amino acids. The germline V gene has CDR1 MGHRA and CDR2 YSYEKL. Trimming cost V 0 bases and J 2 bases, with 10 bases left between them. CDR3 bases: TGCGCCAGCAGCCAAGATATAGGGGATAACACTGAAGCTTTCTTT. This encodes CASSQDIGDNTEAFF.

This clonotype has a count of ten or more. This chain connects TRBV7-9 to TRBJ2-7, with D perhaps matching TRBD2 (6 bases). The CDR3 has 13 amino acids. V was pared by 6 bases and J by 2 bases, with 11 bases between. Germline V lookup: CDR1 SEHNR, CDR2 FQNEAQ (reference sequence). CDR3 region: CASSHGGAYEQYV. The CDR3 region has the DNA TGTGCCAGCAGTCACGGGGGTGCCTACGAGCAGTACGTC.

This clonotype appeared many times. The rearrangement links TRBV7-6 to TRBJ2-5; the match to TRBD2 covers 14 bases. The V gene's germline CDR1 is SGHVS and CDR2 FNYEAQ. J lost 2 bases, V lost 5 bases, and 4 bases had no gene match. This CDR3 has 16 residues. The CDR3 DNA follows: TGTGCCAGCAGCCCGAGGACTAGCGGGGGGCAAGAGACCCAGTACTTC. Translation: CASSPRTSGGQETQYF.

This clonotype was counted ten times or more. The CDR3 sequence is CASSLGRDQPQHF. DNA for the CDR3: TGTGCCAGCAGCTTGGGCAGGGATCAGCCCCAGCATTTT. The chain employs TRBV27 and TRBJ1-5; D may be TRBD1 (5 bases). V lost 6 bases, J lost 5 bases, and 11 bases lay in between. This CDR3 comprises 13 residues. Germline V gene lookup returns CDR1 MNHEY and CDR2 SMNVEV (reference sequence).

V usage is TRBV27 and J usage is TRBJ1-6; D remains unclear. The CDR3 contains 17 residues. Trimming pared 7 bases from V and 7 bases from J, leaving 23 bases between. Looked up from germline, CDR1 is MNHEY and CDR2 is SMNVEV (reference sequence). The CDR3 coding sequence is TGTGCCAGCACACCATGGGCCCCGATATCTTCGAATTCACCCCTCCACTTT. This codes for CASTPWAPISSNSPLHF.